One and the same sample provided the 10 T cell receptor beta chains below, sequenced in a study of OX40 agonist ivuxolimab in advanced cancers. Sequencing was performed with immunoSEQ multiplex PCR; in TCRdb, only in-frame clones are kept and a portion is missing. The table has over 45,000 clones, 75% to 85% seen once. The sample in question was CD4+ or CD8+ T cells sorted from blood, obtained in a trial of the OX40 agonist ivuxolimab. The receptors derive from an adult with an advanced solid tumor such as melanoma, head and neck, liver or kidney cancer.

The chain joins TRBV11-2 to TRBJ1-2; 7 bases are shared with TRBD1. This CDR3 spans 14 amino acids. V dropped 5 bases and J dropped 8; count of bases not matched to a gene: 11. Per the germline V gene, CDR1 is SGHAT and CDR2 is FQNNGV. CDR3 amino acids: CASSIDRALWGYTF. Written as DNA, the CDR3 is TGTGCCAGCAGCATTGACAGGGCTCTATGGGGCTACACCTTC.

This clone was observed a single time. CDR3 residues: CASSFQGANYEQYF. The CDR3 nucleotides read TGTGCCAGCAGCTTCCAGGGGGCGAACTACGAGCAGTACTTC. V is TRBV5-5 and J is TRBJ2-7; 8 bases agree with TRBD1. The J segment lost 3 bases and the V segment lost 2 bases, leaving 4 bases of the junction unmatched. This CDR3 has 14 amino acids. Germline-derived CDR1 and CDR2 are SGHKS and YYEKEE (reference sequence).

This clone was seen only once. Written as DNA, the CDR3 is TGTGCCAGCAGCTTGGGTGGGGACAGGGTTTATGAGACCCAGTACTTC. It is translated as CASSLGGDRVYETQYF. The chain has TRBV5-5 and TRBJ2-5; TRBD1 matches at 9 bases. The germline CDR1 and CDR2 sequences are SGHKS and YYEKEE (reference sequence). With 0 bases clipped from V and 5 bases from J, the junction kept 8 bases outside the gene matches. The CDR3 loop spans 16 amino acids.

The chain has TRBV5-1 and TRBJ1-2; D possibly corresponds to TRBD1 (6 bases). Germline CDR1 is SGHRS and CDR2 is YFSETQ. This CDR3 region has 16 residues. Trimming removed 6 bases from V and 2 bases from J, with 20 bases in between. CDR3 protein: CASKLSPGGANYGYTF. CDR3 coding DNA: TGCGCCAGCAAACTCTCCCCCGGGGGCGCGAACTATGGCTACACCTTC.

This rearrangement joins TRBV6-5 to TRBJ1-3; D call uncertain. V dropped 5 bases and J dropped 2 bases, with 10 bases sitting between them. Germline V gene sequence: CDR1 MNHEY, CDR2 SVGAGI. CDR3 length: 14 residues. The CDR3 bases are TGTGCCAGCAGTGAATGGGAGACTGGAAACACCATATATTTT. Translating gives CASSEWETGNTIYF.

The genes are TRBV7-2 and TRBJ2-5, with D hard to call. This CDR3 comprises 11 residues. V lost 5 bases, J lost 5 bases, and 6 bases lay in between. Germline V gene sequence: CDR1 SGHTA, CDR2 FQGNSA. CDR3 nucleotides: TGTGCCAGCAGCCCCAGCGAGACCCAGTACTTC. Translated, it gives CASSPSETQYF.

The J gene is TRBJ2-7, the V gene TRBV10-3; D unclear. From germline, CDR1 is ENHRY and CDR2 SYGVKD. Trimming took 3 bases from V and 2 from J, leaving 11 bases between them. The CDR3 is made up of 14 amino acids. For the CDR3, the DNA is TGTGCCATCAGTGAACAAACCGGCGCCTACGAGCAGTACTTC. Its protein product is CAISEQTGAYEQYF.

The J gene is TRBJ1-2, the V gene TRBV30; weak D call: TRBD1 (5 bases). Germline lookup yields CDR1 GTSNPN and CDR2 SVGIG (reference sequence). With 2 bases removed from V and 8 bases from J, the gap between germline ends came to 15 bases. The CDR3 loop spans 13 amino acids. This CDR3 is CAWSPPGRLGYTF. Written as DNA, the CDR3 is TGTGCCTGGAGTCCCCCGGGACGTCTCGGCTACACCTTC.

V and J are TRBV6-5 and TRBJ2-4, with 7 bases identical to TRBD2. V dropped 10 bases and J dropped 0; count of bases not matched to a gene: 9. Germline V gives CDR1 MNHEY, CDR2 SVGAGI. The CDR3 contains 15 residues. For the CDR3, the DNA is TGTGCCACCCGTGGGGGGGGTCTAGCCAAAAACATTCAGTACTTC. Residues: CATRGGGLAKNIQYF.

This chain connects TRBV5-6 to TRBJ2-7, with unresolved D. Between the trimmed V and J ends, which lost 0 bases and 2 bases, there was a span of 6 bases. Germline V gene data show CDR1 as SGHDT and CDR2 as YYEEEE. This CDR3 contains 13 residues. The CDR3 here is CASSLAAAYEQYF. CDR3 coding DNA: TGTGCCAGCAGCTTGGCGGCGGCCTACGAGCAGTACTTC.